One sample yielded the 5 T cell receptor beta chains listed below, sequenced in a study of CD8 T cells in ankylosing spondylitis. TCRdb independently ran MiXCR on the 5' RACE reads; one entry per CDR3 protein. This table holds roughly 230,000 distinct CDR3 sequences, 8.2% found once. The sequenced sample was blood, either unsorted or a sorted T cell fraction (not recorded which). These receptors were collected from a female donor with ankylosing spondylitis or in good health (not recorded which).

The sample holds many counts of this clonotype. The rearrangement joins TRBV7-2 to TRBJ1-1; TRBD1 agrees at 8 bases. Unmatched junction bases numbered 3, after V lost 6 bases and J lost 3 bases. The CDR3 has 13 residues. Germline CDR1 is SGHTA and CDR2 is FQGNSA. DNA for the CDR3: TGTGCCAGCAGTTTGGACAGGGACACTGAAGCTTTCTTT. This codes for CASSLDRDTEAFF.

This clonotype was counted at least ten times. This chain uses TRBV6-1 with TRBJ1-1, with 9 bases lining up with TRBD1. Germline values: CDR1 MNHNS, CDR2 SASEGT. CDR3 size: 15 residues. After removal of 4 bases from V and 4 bases from J, the junction contained 7 bases not matched to a gene. DNA for the CDR3: TGTGCCAGCAGTGGGACAGGGGTATGGGGCACTGAAGCTTTCTTT. Translation: CASSGTGVWGTEAFF.

This clonotype was counted many times. The chain recombines TRBV7-2 with TRBJ2-1, with 7 positions matching TRBD2. This CDR3 has 15 residues. V was pared by 5 bases and J by 7 bases, with 11 bases of the junction left unmatched. CDR1 is SGHTA, CDR2 FQGNSA, per germline. CDR3 bases: TGTGCCAGCAGCGTCGCTAGCGGCCCCTCGAATGAGCAGTTCTTC. Translating it yields CASSVASGPSNEQFF.

This clonotype was detected many times. V gene TRBV18 combines with J gene TRBJ1-6; 9 bases fit TRBD1. This CDR3 spans 15 amino acids. Trimming cost V 3 bases and J 10 bases; bases outside gene matches: 7. Germline V lookup: CDR1 KGHSH, CDR2 LQKENI. The CDR3: CASSPAGTGQSPLHF. The CDR3 DNA reads as TGTGCCAGCTCACCGGCCGGGACAGGGCAGTCACCCCTCCACTTT.

This clonotype was seen a handful of times. The rearrangement joins TRBV7-9 to TRBJ2-7; D is unclear. Trimming shortened V by 5 bases and J by 0 bases, and 20 bases separated the two germline ends. CDR1 and CDR2 (germline): SEHNR, FQNEAQ (reference sequence). CDR3 length: 17 amino acids. As DNA, the CDR3 is TGTGCCAGCAGCCCCCTGGGTGGAGAAAAAAGCTCCTACGAGCAGTACTTC. Amino acids: CASSPLGGEKSSYEQYF.